These T cell receptor beta chains were read from a single sample in a study of T cell repertoires in cytomegalovirus infection. TCRdb reprocessed the reads with MiXCR, giving one entry per CDR3 protein. The data hold 150,000 to 200,000 distinct CDR3 sequences, with less than 9.5% observed a single time. The source material was PBMCs. All receptors come from a human donor in good health (CMV status not recorded). Some clones in this sample may be carry-over from other donors' samples. CDR3s include the opening cysteine and the closing phenylalanine or tryptophan. Fields, in order: V gene, clone size, D gene, J gene, CDR3 protein, CDR3 DNA. A D gene is named only where the DNA matches it firmly. Only some rows state a clone size, as once, few, many or a class for expanded clones.

>TRBV28|few|NA|TRBJ1-1
CASSRGDIEAFF
TGTGCCAGCAGCCGTGGGGACATTGAAGCTTTCTTT
>TRBV7-2|many|NA|TRBJ2-1
CASILDSHPSSYNEQFF
TGTGCCAGCATCCTCGACAGCCACCCCAGCTCCTACAATGAGCAGTTCTTC
>TRBV12-3/TRBV12-4|NA|NA|TRBJ1-6
CASSSRTLLSSNSPLHF
TGTGCCAGCAGTTCTCGGACCCTATTGTCCTCTAATTCACCCCTCCACTTT
>TRBV12-3/TRBV12-4|many|NA|TRBJ2-7
CASSLFENPAYEQYF
TGTGCCAGCAGTTTATTCGAAAACCCTGCTTACGAGCAGTACTTC
>TRBV19|many|TRBD1|TRBJ1-2
CASSNRDRDYGYTF
TGTGCCAGTAGTAACCGGGACAGGGACTATGGCTACACCTTC
>TRBV6-5|few|NA|TRBJ1-1
CASSYSVGGLTEAFF
TGTGCCAGCAGTTACTCGGTGGGGGGTCTCACTGAAGCTTTCTTT
>TRBV12-3/TRBV12-4|many|TRBD2|TRBJ2-7
CASSFYSWTSGAYEQYF
TGTGCCAGCAGTTTTTATTCATGGACTAGCGGGGCCTACGAGCAGTACTTC
>TRBV11-2|many|NA|TRBJ1-2
CASSLDSAIRGYTF
TGTGCCAGCAGCTTAGATTCGGCCATAAGGGGCTACACCTTC
>TRBV6-1|many|TRBD1|TRBJ1-5
CASSWTGENQPQHF
TGTGCCAGCAGTTGGACAGGGGAAAATCAGCCCCAGCATTTT
>TRBV9|few|NA|TRBJ1-2
CASSTRGGIGYGYTF
TGTGCCAGCAGCACGAGAGGAGGGATCGGCTATGGCTACACCTTC
>TRBV5-1|many|TRBD2|TRBJ2-3
CASSLAGATDTQYF
TGCGCCAGCAGCCTCGCGGGAGCCACAGATACGCAGTATTTT
>TRBV12-3/TRBV12-4|NA|NA|TRBJ1-4
CASSVGWEKLFF
TGTGCCAGTTCGGTTGGGTGGGAAAAACTGTTTTTT
>TRBV30|NA|NA|TRBJ1-5
CAWSGGSLSNQPQHF
TGTGCCTGGAGTGGGGGGTCCTTAAGCAATCAGCCCCAGCATTTT
>TRBV7-2|many|NA|TRBJ1-5
CASSLVPGQNQPQHF
TGTGCCAGCAGCTTAGTCCCTGGACAGAATCAGCCCCAGCATTTT